Listed below are T cell receptor beta chains from one sample, sequenced in a study of somatic mutations in cytotoxic T cells in rheumatoid arthritis. Some clones are missing from TCRdb's copy, which holds only in-frame ones; the method was immunoSEQ multiplex PCR. The sample has over 20,000 clones, roughly 82% seen once. The sample taken for sequencing was CD8+ T cells sorted from blood. The receptors here all came from a man in his fifties in good health. CDR3s include the opening cysteine and the closing phenylalanine or tryptophan. A D gene is named only where the DNA matches it firmly. The listing skips clone size in some rows; elsewhere it reads once, few, many or a size class.

j_call	v_call	d_call	clone_size	cdr3_aa	cdr3_nt
TRBJ2-1	TRBV7-2	TRBD1	NA	CASSSYRQGRGGQFF	TGTGCCAGCAGCTCCTACCGACAGGGTCGAGGAGGGCAGTTCTTC
TRBJ2-5	TRBV14	NA	NA	CASSQGTKFQETQYF	TGTGCCAGCAGCCAAGGGACTAAATTCCAAGAGACCCAGTACTTC
TRBJ2-2	TRBV11-3	TRBD1	NA	CASSPRTGPNTGELFF	TGTGCCAGCAGCCCTAGGACAGGGCCGAACACCGGGGAGCTGTTTTTT
TRBJ2-7	TRBV10-3	NA	NA	CAISEPRTFHEQYF	TGTGCCATCAGTGAGCCGCGGACGTTCCACGAGCAGTACTTC
TRBJ1-2	TRBV29-1	TRBD1	NA	CSARTGSGGYTF	TGCAGCGCCCGGACAGGGAGTGGAGGCTACACCTTC
TRBJ2-7	TRBV25-1	NA	few	CASSAGTLPYF	TGTGCCAGCAGTGCGGGAACACTCCCGTACTTC
TRBJ2-1	TRBV7-9	NA	NA	CASSLAGTYNEQFF	TGTGCCAGCAGCTTAGCGGGAACCTACAATGAGCAGTTCTTC
TRBJ2-3	TRBV27	TRBD1	NA	CASSRDRETDTQYF	TGTGCCAGCAGTCGGGACAGGGAGACAGATACGCAGTATTTT
TRBJ2-3	TRBV7-9	TRBD2	NA	CAIPTRTSRDTQYF	TGTGCCATTCCTACAAGGACTAGTAGGGATACGCAGTATTTT
TRBJ2-7	TRBV11-3	NA	NA	CASSYGRNEQYF	TGTGCCAGCAGCTACGGAAGGAATGAGCAGTACTTC
TRBJ2-1	TRBV7-7	TRBD2	few	CASSPTTSGRSNEQFF	TGTGCTAGCAGCCCGACGACTAGCGGGAGAAGTAATGAGCAGTTCTTC
TRBJ2-1	TRBV9	NA	once	CASSVVGVGSGFNEQFF	TGTGCCAGCAGCGTAGTGGGGGTGGGGTCGGGGTTCAATGAGCAGTTCTTC
TRBJ2-5	TRBV2	TRBD1	NA	CASSLRTGQGETQYF	TGTGCCAGCAGTCTAAGGACAGGGCAGGGGGAGACCCAGTACTTC
TRBJ2-3	TRBV19	NA	NA	CASSIGGNPQYF	TGTGCCAGTAGTATAGGGGGGAATCCGCAGTATTTT
TRBJ2-1	TRBV27	NA	NA	CASSLSQLNEQFF	TGTGCCAGCAGTTTATCGCAACTCAATGAGCAGTTCTTC
TRBJ2-1	TRBV30	NA	NA	CAWSYGYGPYNEQFF	TGTGCCTGGAGCTACGGGTATGGCCCCTACAATGAGCAGTTCTTC
TRBJ1-1	TRBV10-1	TRBD1	NA	CASSAISRTGDTEAFF	TGCGCCAGCAGTGCGATATCCCGAACAGGGGACACTGAAGCTTTCTTT
TRBJ1-4	TRBV9	NA	NA	CASSPREGKTNEKLFF	TGTGCCAGCAGCCCGAGAGAGGGAAAGACTAATGAAAAACTGTTTTTT
TRBJ2-1	TRBV19	TRBD2	NA	CASSMGLAGSGGQFF	TGTGCCAGTAGTATGGGACTAGCGGGATCAGGTGGGCAGTTCTTC
TRBJ2-1	TRBV29-1	NA	NA	CSGILVGEQFF	TGCAGCGGGATCTTAGTGGGTGAGCAGTTCTTC
TRBJ1-1	TRBV10-3	NA	NA	CAISEVDKAFF	TGTGCCATCAGTGAAGTAGATAAAGCTTTCTTT
TRBJ2-1	TRBV7-6	NA	NA	CASSYTASLGDEQFF	TGTGCCAGCAGCTATACGGCCTCCTTGGGCGATGAGCAGTTCTTC
TRBJ2-3	TRBV29-1	NA	NA	CSVVSTPTDTQYF	TGCAGCGTTGTTTCCACTCCCACAGATACGCAGTATTTT
TRBJ2-3	TRBV5-1	NA	NA	CASSLERMSSTDTQYF	TGCGCCAGCAGCTTGGAGAGGATGTCTAGCACAGATACGCAGTATTTT
TRBJ2-1	TRBV2	NA	once	CASSQRAVGHLLEGEQFF	TGTGCCAGCAGTCAAAGGGCTGTTGGACACCTTTTAGAAGGTGAGCAGTTCTTC
TRBJ2-7	TRBV9	NA	NA	CASSKGQQLSYEQYF	TGTGCCAGCAGCAAGGGACAACAACTCTCCTACGAGCAGTACTTC
TRBJ1-3	TRBV6-1	TRBD1	NA	CASSEGLDRVGFGNTIYF	TGTGCCAGCAGTGAAGGGTTGGACAGGGTTGGTTTTGGAAACACCATATATTTT
TRBJ2-7	TRBV6-5	TRBD1	once	CASSWTGGSSYEQYF	TGTGCCAGCAGTTGGACAGGGGGGAGCTCCTACGAGCAGTACTTC
TRBJ1-1	TRBV9	NA	NA	CASSPGLGGGTEAFF	TGTGCCAGCAGCCCCGGTCTTGGGGGTGGGACTGAAGCTTTCTTT
TRBJ2-7	TRBV6-5	TRBD2	NA	CASKAGTSVSYEQYF	TGTGCCAGCAAAGCCGGGACTAGCGTGTCCTACGAGCAGTACTTC
TRBJ2-4	TRBV6-1	TRBD1	NA	CASSEGQGFAKNIQYF	TGTGCCAGCAGTGAGGGACAGGGCTTCGCCAAAAACATTCAGTACTTC
TRBJ2-3	TRBV7-9	TRBD1	NA	CASSFRTGAPDTQYF	TGTGCCAGCAGCTTCCGGACAGGGGCCCCAGATACGCAGTATTTT
TRBJ2-7	TRBV4-1	TRBD1	NA	CASSPGGYEQYF	TGCGCCAGCAGCCCAGGGGGCTACGAGCAGTACTTC
TRBJ1-5	TRBV19	NA	NA	CASSIGFTGQSNQPQHF	TGTGCCAGTAGTATTGGTTTTACTGGACAGAGCAATCAGCCCCAGCATTTT
TRBJ2-3	TRBV13	TRBD2	NA	CASSLARAGGLTDTQYF	TGTGCCAGCAGCTTAGCCCGAGCGGGAGGGCTTACAGATACGCAGTATTTT
TRBJ2-7	TRBV7-9	NA	few	CASSGRLGGYEQYF	TGTGCCAGCAGCGGCCGACTAGGGGGATACGAGCAGTACTTC
TRBJ1-6	TRBV2	NA	NA	CASSEGGIQNSPLHF	TGTGCCAGCAGTGAGGGAGGGATACAAAATTCACCCCTCCACTTT
TRBJ1-1	TRBV7-9	NA	medium-sized	CASSSRQENTEAFF	TGTGCCAGCAGCTCGCGACAGGAGAACACTGAAGCTTTCTTT
TRBJ2-7	TRBV5-6	TRBD1	NA	CASSLGTGGAREQYF	TGTGCCAGCAGCTTGGGGACAGGGGGCGCGAGAGAGCAGTACTTC
TRBJ2-3	TRBV4-1	NA	NA	CASSPSGRIFSTDTQYF	TGCGCCAGCAGCCCCTCGGGGCGGATCTTTTCCACAGATACGCAGTATTTT
TRBJ2-7	TRBV10-2	NA	NA	CASSRQNYEQYF	TGCGCCAGCAGCCGACAAAACTACGAGCAGTACTTC
TRBJ1-2	TRBV11-2	NA	NA	CASSYIQRVGRGYGYTF	TGTGCCAGCAGCTATATCCAGAGGGTGGGAAGAGGCTATGGCTACACCTTC
TRBJ2-7	TRBV6-5	NA	NA	CASSYGEGATSYEQYF	TGTGCCAGCAGTTACGGGGAGGGGGCTACTTCCTACGAGCAGTACTTC
TRBJ2-3	TRBV23-1	NA	NA	CASSHLDRRQQQSTDTQYF	TGCGCCAGCAGTCATCTGGACAGAAGGCAGCAACAAAGCACAGATACGCAGTATTTT
TRBJ2-1	TRBV5-5	NA	once	CASNQAESSYNEQFF	TGTGCCAGCAACCAGGCGGAAAGCTCCTACAATGAGCAGTTCTTC
TRBJ1-1	TRBV6-5	NA	NA	CASRRPLGTEAFF	TGTGCCAGCAGACGCCCATTGGGCACTGAAGCTTTCTTT
TRBJ2-3	TRBV30	NA	NA	CAWSPPNREDTQYF	TGTGCCTGGAGTCCCCCAAACCGGGAGGATACGCAGTATTTT
TRBJ1-1	TRBV20-1	NA	NA	CSARQGTEAFF	TGCAGTGCTAGGCAGGGGACTGAAGCTTTCTTT
TRBJ2-1	TRBV11-1	TRBD2	once	CASSLFQGLTSGRNNEQFF	TGTGCCAGCAGCTTATTCCAGGGATTGACTAGCGGGAGGAATAATGAGCAGTTCTTC
TRBJ2-7	TRBV5-6	NA	NA	CASSGGAGSDPYEQYF	TGTGCCAGCAGCGGGGGGGCGGGGAGTGATCCCTACGAGCAGTACTTC
TRBJ2-1	TRBV5-6	TRBD2	NA	CASSPGGGDEQFF	TGTGCCAGCAGCCCCGGGGGGGGTGATGAGCAGTTCTTC
TRBJ1-4	TRBV12-2	NA	few	CASRLAIYPTGPSSEKLFF	TGTGCAAGTCGCTTAGCAATTTATCCCACCGGACCCAGCAGTGAAAAACTGTTTTTT
TRBJ2-6	TRBV28	NA	NA	CASTTGQSHSGANVLTF	TGTGCCAGCACCACCGGACAGTCACACTCTGGGGCCAACGTCCTGACTTTC
TRBJ2-7	TRBV10-3	NA	NA	CAISESREQYF	TGTGCCATCAGTGAATCGCGCGAGCAGTACTTC
TRBJ2-7	TRBV27	TRBD1	NA	CASSHGQGLYEQYF	TGTGCCAGCAGTCACGGACAGGGTCTCTACGAGCAGTACTTC
TRBJ2-2	TRBV5-4	NA	NA	CASSWWVPRGTGELFF	TGTGCCAGCAGCTGGTGGGTCCCTCGGGGGACCGGGGAGCTGTTTTTT
TRBJ1-5	TRBV27	NA	NA	CASSSAGQPQHF	TGTGCCAGCAGTTCTGCGGGACAGCCCCAGCATTTT
TRBJ2-1	TRBV27	NA	NA	CASSLGVYGNEQFF	TGTGCCAGCAGTTTAGGCGTCTACGGCAATGAGCAGTTCTTC